What follows are 18 T cell receptor beta chains derived from one specimen sequenced in a study of Ad26.COV2.S vaccination and SARS-CoV-2 variants. Data came from immunoSEQ multiplex PCR; TCRdb stores just in-frame clones and leaves some out. The top ten hold 2.5% to 3% of the sample, which has over 400,000 clones, roughly nine tenths seen once. The treatment was: around 19 received Ad26.COV2.S at low or high dose, single or two shots; about 5 received placebo; per-sample allocation not given. The investigators took samples on day 63 after the first vaccine or placebo injection. The sample was peripheral blood, taken in a trial of Ad26.COV2.S vaccine versus placebo. The receptors were gathered from a person between 18 and 60 years old who received the Ad26.COV2.S COVID-19 vaccine or a placebo.

The V call is TRBV7-8, the J call TRBJ2-1, with D possibly being TRBD2 (6 bases). Germline CDR1 is SGHVS and CDR2 is FQNEAQ. Trimming removed 5 bases at V and 13 bases at J, with 12 bases between. The CDR3 consists of 11 residues. The CDR3 loop is CASSRRLGQFF. The CDR3 coding sequence is TGTGCCAGCAGCCGAAGACTAGGACAGTTCTTC.

The chain joins TRBV6-5 to TRBJ1-2, with D possibly TRBD1 on 5 matching bases. Deletions cut 2 bases from V and 8 bases from J, with 21 bases between. Germline V lookup: CDR1 MNHEY, CDR2 SVGAGI. The CDR3 spans 16 residues. The CDR3 sequence: CASSYDPLSSWGGYTF. Here the CDR3 DNA reads TGTGCCAGCAGTTACGATCCGCTAAGCAGTTGGGGGGGCTACACCTTC.

V usage is TRBV5-4 and J usage is TRBJ2-1; 11 positions match TRBD2. CDR3 length: 14 residues. Per germline, CDR1 SGHNT and CDR2 YYREEE (reference sequence). The trim removed 3 bases at V and 6 bases at J, leaving 2 bases unmatched. The CDR3 protein is CASSSTSGVNEQFF. The CDR3 nucleotides read TGTGCCAGCAGCTCGACTAGCGGGGTCAATGAGCAGTTCTTC.

The V call is TRBV27, the J call TRBJ2-1; tentatively, D is TRBD1 or TRBD2 (5 bases each). Germline CDR1 reads MNHEY; CDR2 reads SMNVEV (reference sequence). The ends were cut back, 3 bases at V and 3 bases at J, with 9 bases in the middle. The CDR3 covers 14 residues. In nucleotides, the CDR3 is TGTGCCAGCAGTTTCCGGGGCAACTACAATGAGCAGTTCTTC. It yields the protein CASSFRGNYNEQFF.

This chain uses TRBV5-1 with TRBJ2-3, with D perhaps matching TRBD2 (6 bases). The length of the CDR3 is 16 residues. Germline assignment: CDR1 SGHRS and CDR2 YFSETQ. Trimming stripped 2 bases from V and 6 bases from J, with 19 bases between. CDR3 in DNA: TGCGCCAGCAGCTTTGGTACGGGCGGGATCGGGGATACGCAGTATTTT. It yields the protein CASSFGTGGIGDTQYF. Full variable domain (missing parts from reference TRBV5-1 and TRBJ2-3): KAGVTQTPRYLIKTRGQQVTLSCSPISGHRSVSWYQQTPGQGLQFLFEYFSETQRNKGNFPGRFSGRQFSNSRSEMNVSTLELGDSALYLCASSFGTGGIGDTQYFGPGTRLTVL.

The genes are TRBV9 and TRBJ2-3, with D perhaps TRBD1 or TRBD2 (5 bases each). CDR1 and CDR2 from the germline V gene are SGDLS and YYNGEE. CDR3 length: 16 residues. Trimming pared 0 bases from V and 2 bases from J, leaving 13 bases between. For the CDR3, the DNA is TGTGCCAGCAGCGTAGCAAAGGGACGGATCACAGATACGCAGTATTTT. It encodes CASSVAKGRITDTQYF.

This clone appeared a single time. The V call is TRBV7-9, the J call TRBJ2-1; D tentatively fits TRBD1 or TRBD2 (5 bases each). Germline V lookup: CDR1 SEHNR, CDR2 FQNEAQ (reference sequence). The CDR3 has 14 amino acids. The V and J ends lost 5 bases and 3 bases respectively, with 11 bases between them. The DNA of the CDR3 is TGTGCCAGCAGCGTCCGGGACCACTACAATGAGCAGTTCTTC. Encoded protein: CASSVRDHYNEQFF.

The rearrangement uses TRBV15 and TRBJ1-1; D possibly corresponds to TRBD1 (5 bases). Germline CDR1 and CDR2: LNHNV and YYDKDF (reference sequence). This CDR3 is built from 12 residues. V was pared by 3 bases and J by 5 bases, with 7 bases between. This CDR3 reads CATSRGVTEAFF. CDR3 DNA sequence: TGTGCCACCAGCAGGGGGGTTACTGAAGCTTTCTTT.

The J gene is TRBJ2-3, the V gene TRBV5-1, with TRBD2 identical over 7 bases. This CDR3 has 14 amino acids. Germline CDR1 and CDR2: SGHRS and YFSETQ. V was clipped by 5 bases and J by 2 bases; unmatched bases: 5. The CDR3 region is CASSAGVATDTQYF. Here the CDR3 DNA reads TGCGCCAGCAGTGCGGGGGTGGCCACAGATACGCAGTATTTT.

This clone was seen a single time. The chain couples TRBV4-2 to TRBJ1-2, with a tentative D call TRBD1 (5 bases). V lost 0 bases, J lost 9 bases, and 14 bases lay in between. CDR3 length: 14 amino acids. Per the germline V gene, CDR1 is LGHNA and CDR2 is YNFKEQ. CDR3 region: CASSQDRGGLSYTF. CDR3 coding DNA: TGTGCCAGCAGCCAAGATAGGGGCGGGCTGAGCTACACCTTC.

This clone was seen a few times. For the CDR3, the DNA is TGCGCCAGCAGCTTACAGGGGTCCTTTTATAATTCACCCCTCCACTTT. The encoded protein is CASSLQGSFYNSPLHF. The rearrangement joins TRBV5-1 to TRBJ1-6; 7 positions agree with TRBD1. This CDR3 region has 16 residues. V shed 2 bases and J 4 bases; nucleotides not matched to a gene: 6. Germline CDR1 is SGHRS and CDR2 is YFSETQ. The variable domain in full, completed from reference TRBV5-1 and TRBJ1-6, reads KAGVTQTPRYLIKTRGQQVTLSCSPISGHRSVSWYQQTPGQGLQFLFEYFSETQRNKGNFPGRFSGRQFSNSRSEMNVSTLELGDSALYLCASSLQGSFYNSPLHFGNGTRLTVT.

The V gene is TRBV27, the J gene TRBJ1-1; the match to TRBD1 covers 8 bases. J was trimmed by 5 bases and V by 4 bases; bases with no gene match: 15. The CDR3 runs to 17 residues. Per germline, CDR1 MNHEY and CDR2 SMNVEV (reference sequence). The CDR3 loop reads CASSWPLDRVRGTEAFF. The CDR3 region has the DNA TGTGCCAGCAGTTGGCCCTTGGACAGGGTCCGGGGAACTGAAGCTTTCTTT.

J is TRBJ1-4 and V is TRBV25-1; TRBD1 matches 8 bases. Trimming cost V 2 bases and J 1 base; bases outside gene matches: 9. The CDR3 runs 18 residues. CDR1 and CDR2 from the germline V gene are MGHDK and SYGVNS. The CDR3 loop reads CASSETGTGRVTNEKLFF. Written as DNA, the CDR3 is TGTGCCAGCAGTGAAACCGGGACAGGAAGAGTAACTAATGAAAAACTGTTTTTT.

This chain connects TRBV9 to TRBJ1-2; D call uncertain. V gave up 2 bases and J gave up 7 bases, with 9 bases separating them. This CDR3 is built from 12 residues. The V gene's germline CDR1 is SGDLS and CDR2 YYNGEE. CDR3 nucleotides: TGTGCCAGCAGCGTGTCACCACTTGGCTACACCTTC. This codes for CASSVSPLGYTF.

The chain uses TRBV6-2 or TRBV6-3 and TRBJ1-4; 9 positions match TRBD1. Germline CDR1 is MNHEY and CDR2 is SVGEGT. This CDR3 region has 14 residues. Germline trimming cut 5 bases from V and 3 bases from J; bases unmatched to any gene: 1. The CDR3 bases are TGTGCCAGCAGTACAGGGGGCCCTAATGAAAAACTGTTTTTT. This encodes CASSTGGPNEKLFF.

V usage is TRBV6-5 and J usage is TRBJ2-7, with D tentatively TRBD1 or TRBD2 (5 bases each). This CDR3 region has 13 residues. Trimming stripped 6 bases from V and 2 bases from J, with 11 bases between. CDR1 MNHEY and CDR2 SVGAGI come from the germline V gene. The CDR3 region is CASRLVGAYEQYF. The CDR3 DNA sequence: TGTGCCAGCAGACTAGTAGGGGCCTACGAGCAGTACTTC.

The chain recombines TRBV6-1 with TRBJ2-7, with 8 nucleotides matching TRBD2. Trimming at V came to 2 bases and at J to 8 bases, leaving 5 bases not matched to a gene. The CDR3 sequence is 13 residues long. Per the germline V gene, CDR1 is MNHNS and CDR2 is SASEGT. CDR3 region: CASSESGRGQQYV. The DNA for the CDR3 is TGTGCCAGCAGTGAAAGCGGGAGAGGGCAGCAGTACGTC.

The V and J genes are TRBV6-5 and TRBJ1-4, with D hard to call. The CDR3 is 13 residues long. V lost 6 bases and J 4 bases, leaving 9 bases between the germline ends. Germline CDR1 is MNHEY and CDR2 is SVGAGI. This chain's CDR3 is CASSRNLNEKLFF. CDR3 nucleotides: TGTGCCAGCAGCCGGAATCTTAATGAAAAACTGTTTTTT.